Reported below is one T cell receptor (beta chain). The antigen remains undetermined. These data belong to a study of OX40 agonist ivuxolimab in advanced cancers. Study results and limitations: Clonal expansion was seen in CD4+ and CD8+ blood T cells by week 6 at 0.1 to 3.0 mg/kg.

TCRdb's table, derived via immunoSEQ multiplex PCR, lists solely in-frame clones and lacks some. The sample has about 45,000 clones, over 80% seen once. V shed 7 bases and J shed 10 bases, with 16 bases lying between them. Germline V gene sequence: CDR1 SGHNT, CDR2 YENEEA. The CDR3 is made up of 13 amino acids. This sequence originates from an adult with an advanced solid tumor such as melanoma, head and neck, liver or kidney cancer. The V gene is TRBV11-3, the J gene TRBJ1-4; weak D call: TRBD1 (5 bases). Sample: CD4+ or CD8+ T cells sorted from blood, taken in a trial of the OX40 agonist ivuxolimab. The CDR3 coding sequence is TGTGCCAGCATAGTTGGGGGGGAAGGAAAACTGTTTTTT. Translation gives CASIVGGEGKLFF.